This is a list of T cell receptor beta chains from one sample in a study of T cells in Graves' hyperthyroidism and ophthalmopathy. TCRdb reprocessed the multiplex PCR reads via MiXCR and lists one record per CDR3 protein. Counted here are about 420,000 distinct CDR3 sequences, roughly 15% occurring once; the ten biggest clones make up around 5.3%. Sequenced material: blood. The receptors were sampled from a woman aged 18 to 35 with Graves' hyperthyroidism. Each CDR3 is given with its conserved first and last residue. Where a row states a size, it is once, few, many or the class of an expanded clone; other rows omit it.

TRBV28,many,13,CASGGRESDEQFF
TRBV28,many,12,CASSTHSYEQYF
TRBV4-1,few,14,CASSQLAGPHGYTF
TRBV20-1,many,13,CSAYRGTNTEAFF
TRBV4-1,-,17,CASSQEGRYPFRYGYTF
TRBV2,-,15,CASSEWAGSSYEQYF
TRBV27,-,14,CASTLLAQAYEAFF
TRBV20-1,many,17,CSARALPGADVQETQYF
TRBV19,many,14,CASSKGTARNEQFF
TRBV11-2,-,15,CASSPGTVPDNEQFF
TRBV28,many,16,CASSLQGLAPVPEQFF
TRBV9,-,15,CASSVSDRGTDTQYF
TRBV4-3,-,16,CASSPEAGLAGNTIYF
TRBV5-4,-,15,CASSTPREGSYEQYF
TRBV30,many,15,CAWTPGRVYNEKLFF
TRBV9,-,14,CASSVGDSPTEAFF
TRBV20-1,few,13,CSASASSYNEQFF
TRBV12-3/TRBV12-4,few,13,CASRFRENTEASF
TRBV11-1,many,16,CASSETGPISYNEQFF
TRBV6-1,few,12,CASRTFGETQYF
TRBV20-1,few,17,CSASQEFRTSGSDEQFF
TRBV6-2/TRBV6-3,many,13,CASSQRKDYGYTF
TRBV6-1,few,18,CASSLNTGEARPNTEAFF
TRBV4-3,few,13,CASSQEWGQPQHF
TRBV18,many,15,CASSPQDLSYNEQFF
TRBV7-2,many,17,CASSLPIFSGRKNIQYF
TRBV30,many,13,CAWSDTATNTQYF
TRBV7-3,many,15,CASSPQFTSYNEQFF
TRBV12-3/TRBV12-4,few,14,CASSLAIQHNTIYF
TRBV7-9,-,14,CASSLVKGNTEAFF
TRBV29-1,-,15,CSAGVTGQERVGQYF
TRBV18,many,12,CASSRVTDTQYF
TRBV27,many,15,CASSRLAGGSDTQYF
TRBV11-2,many,16,CASSLGTSVNTDTQYF
TRBV27,many,15,CASSSRGRVYTEAFF
TRBV12-3/TRBV12-4,-,15,CASSLGRGAGNTIYF
TRBV28,many,17,CASSSPQGQGFFYEQYF
TRBV28,many,16,CASSTGTDSYNSPLHF
TRBV28,many,13,CASRRTGADTQYF
TRBV30,many,12,CAWSSGIARQYF
TRBV28,-,12,CASSTAFDGYTF
TRBV6-1,-,10,CASRTTGYTF